This record looks at one TCR beta chain sequence and its context. The CDR3 runs to 14 residues. With 6 bases clipped from V and 5 bases from J, the junction kept 6 bases outside the gene matches. From germline, CDR1 is MNHEY and CDR2 SVGAGI. This sample was taken from a study of blood T cell repertoires in COVID-19. Study details: The origin of the acute and convalescent COVID-19 samples was the United States, Italy and Spain.

Authors' methods: Amplification of reference gene primers was used by the study to estimate nucleated cell counts. Some clones are missing from TCRdb's copy, which holds only in-frame ones; the method was immunoSEQ multiplex PCR. The DNA was the basis for D and trimming; V, J and clone size are from that table. The sample shows fewer than 110,000 clones, around four fifths of them seen only once. The sequence derives from a man aged 65-85 years with acute or convalescent COVID-19. The rearrangement links TRBV6-5 to TRBJ2-5, with 10 nucleotides matching TRBD1. The specimen was peripheral blood. DNA of the CDR3: TGTGCCAGCAGGAGGGACAGGGGAGGGGAGACCCAGTACTTC. Translation: CASRRDRGGETQYF.